This TCR beta chain was captured in a study of T cell responses to AZD1222 COVID-19 vaccine. About the study: Pooled in the analysis were second doses at about 4 or about 12 weeks.

Study conclusions and caveats: Scientists sampled the repertoires only once the peak T cell response had passed. Spike-specific TCR breadth and depth both grew after two AZD1222 doses.

As for this clone: Its matching antigen is unknown.

Deletions cut 0 bases from V and 0 bases from J, with 6 bases between. CDR1 MNHNY and CDR2 SVGAGI come from the germline V gene (reference sequence). This CDR3 region has 15 residues. Clones were read by immunoSEQ multiplex PCR, and TCRdb kept only the in-frame ones, dropping some. The sample records about 94,000 clones, about 88% being singletons. The chain joins TRBV6-6 to TRBJ1-3, with D uncertain. Sequenced here: peripheral blood, sampled on day 0 of AZD1222 vaccination. This TCR was sampled from an adult in good health. CDR3: CASSYSMGSGNTIYF. The CDR3 DNA reads TGTGCCAGCAGTTACTCGATGGGCTCTGGAAACACCATATATTTT.